The following is a T cell receptor (beta chain) sequence with its context. The antigen is undetermined. The data stem from a study of post-analysis software for immune sequencing data. Sequencing libraries made from TCR beta cDNA carried unique molecular identifiers. From the PCR reads, TCRdb called clonotypes with MiXCR, one entry per CDR3 protein. The sample lists roughly 800,000 distinct CDR3 sequences, under 70% occurring once. The V gene's germline CDR1 is MNHEY and CDR2 SVGAGI. Unmatched junction bases numbered 4, after V lost 2 bases and J lost 3 bases. The CDR3 is 14 residues long. General study results and limits: Roughly 5 TRBV segments (TRBV5-6, TRBV5-1 and TRBV20-1 among them) occurred more frequently in patients than in controls.

This receptor was identified in a girl between 10 and 17 years old with multiple sclerosis. The V call is TRBV6-5, the J call TRBJ2-7; 7 nucleotides match TRBD1. The specimen sequenced was blood. CDR3: CASSYTGDNYEQYF. The CDR3 DNA is TGTGCCAGCAGTTACACAGGGGACAACTACGAGCAGTACTTC.